This note documents a single T cell receptor beta chain sequence. The data are from a study of blood T cell repertoires in COVID-19. Clones were read by immunoSEQ multiplex PCR, and TCRdb kept only the in-frame ones, dropping some. Here the sample spans 130,000 or so clones, about four fifths being singletons. Looked up from germline, CDR1 is SGHTA and CDR2 is FQGNSA. CDR3 length: 15 residues. The V and J ends lost 2 bases and 4 bases respectively, with 14 bases between them. The gene calls are TRBV7-2 and TRBJ1-2; D remains unclear. This TCR was sampled from an elderly woman with acute or convalescent COVID-19. Specimen: peripheral blood. The CDR3 loop reads CASSLNAGQSYGYTF. For the CDR3, the DNA is TGTGCCAGCAGCTTAAACGCGGGTCAGTCCTATGGCTACACCTTC.